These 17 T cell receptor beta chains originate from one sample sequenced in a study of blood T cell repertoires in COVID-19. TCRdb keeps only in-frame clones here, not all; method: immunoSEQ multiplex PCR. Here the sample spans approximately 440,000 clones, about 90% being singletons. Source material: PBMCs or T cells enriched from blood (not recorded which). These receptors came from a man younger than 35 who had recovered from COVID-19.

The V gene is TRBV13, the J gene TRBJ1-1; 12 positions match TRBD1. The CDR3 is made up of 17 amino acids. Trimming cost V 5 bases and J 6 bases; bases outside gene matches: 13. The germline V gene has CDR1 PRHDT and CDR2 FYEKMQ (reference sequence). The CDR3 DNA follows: TGTGCCAGCAGCAGCCCCGGGACAGGGGGCGCGAAAGCTGAAGCTTTCTTT. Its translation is CASSSPGTGGAKAEAFF.

CDR3 in DNA: TGTGCCAGCGGAGTAGGGACAGGGGTTGGCTACACCTTC. It specifies CASGVGTGVGYTF. The rearrangement links TRBV18 to TRBJ1-2, with 10 bases fitting TRBD1. Germline trimming cut 8 bases from V and 7 bases from J; bases unmatched to any gene: 7. This CDR3 is built from 13 residues. Germline V gene lookup returns CDR1 KGHSH and CDR2 LQKENI.

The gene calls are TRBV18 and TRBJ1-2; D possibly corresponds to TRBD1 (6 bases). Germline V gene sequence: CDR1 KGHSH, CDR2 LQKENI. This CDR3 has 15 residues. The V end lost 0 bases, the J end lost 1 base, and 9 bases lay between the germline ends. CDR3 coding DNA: TGTGCCAGCTCACCACCGGGGGGGCTTAACTATGGCTACACCTTC. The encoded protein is CASSPPGGLNYGYTF.

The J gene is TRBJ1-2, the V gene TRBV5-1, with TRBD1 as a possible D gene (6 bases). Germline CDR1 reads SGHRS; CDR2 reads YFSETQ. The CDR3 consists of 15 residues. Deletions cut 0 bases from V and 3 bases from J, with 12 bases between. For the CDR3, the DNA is TGCGCCAGCAGCTTGGGCTGGACAGTGGACTATGGCTACACCTTC. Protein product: CASSLGWTVDYGYTF. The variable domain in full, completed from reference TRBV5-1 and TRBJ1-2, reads KAGVTQTPRYLIKTRGQQVTLSCSPISGHRSVSWYQQTPGQGLQFLFEYFSETQRNKGNFPGRFSGRQFSNSRSEMNVSTLELGDSALYLCASSLGWTVDYGYTFGSGTRLTVV.

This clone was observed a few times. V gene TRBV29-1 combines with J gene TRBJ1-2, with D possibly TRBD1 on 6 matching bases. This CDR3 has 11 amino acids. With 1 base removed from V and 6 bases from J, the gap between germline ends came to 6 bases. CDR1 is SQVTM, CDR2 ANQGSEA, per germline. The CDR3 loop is CSVEGTDGYTF. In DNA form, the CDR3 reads TGCAGCGTTGAAGGGACAGATGGCTACACCTTC.

CDR3 sequence reads: CASSGGVANEKLFF. The CDR3 DNA is TGTGCCAGCAGCGGGGGGGTAGCTAATGAAAAACTGTTTTTT. The V and J genes are TRBV9 and TRBJ1-4; tentatively, D is TRBD1 (5 bases). Trimming shortened V by 3 bases and J by 3 bases, and 9 bases separated the two germline ends. This CDR3 spans 14 amino acids. CDR1 SGDLS and CDR2 YYNGEE come from the germline V gene.

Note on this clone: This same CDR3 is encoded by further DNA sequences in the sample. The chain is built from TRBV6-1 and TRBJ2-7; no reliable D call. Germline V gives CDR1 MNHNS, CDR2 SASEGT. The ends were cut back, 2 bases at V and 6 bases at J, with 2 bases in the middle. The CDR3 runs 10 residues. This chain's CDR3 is CASSEREQYF. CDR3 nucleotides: TGTGCCAGCAGTGAACGCGAGCAGTACTTC.

CDR3: CASSPRGSPNTEAFF. CDR3 sequence (DNA): TGTGCCAGCAGCCCGCGCGGCAGCCCGAACACTGAAGCTTTCTTT. The chain carries TRBV5-6 and TRBJ1-1; unclear D gene. CDR1 is SGHDT and CDR2 is YYEEEE in the germline V gene. Trimming removed 4 bases from V and 1 base from J, with 14 bases in between. The CDR3 extends over 15 amino acids.

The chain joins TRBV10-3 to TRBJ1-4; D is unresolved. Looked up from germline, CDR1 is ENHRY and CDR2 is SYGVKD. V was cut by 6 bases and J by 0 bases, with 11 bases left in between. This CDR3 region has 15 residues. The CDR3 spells CAIRASDATNEKLFF. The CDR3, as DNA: TGTGCCATCAGGGCCTCAGATGCAACTAATGAAAAACTGTTTTTT.

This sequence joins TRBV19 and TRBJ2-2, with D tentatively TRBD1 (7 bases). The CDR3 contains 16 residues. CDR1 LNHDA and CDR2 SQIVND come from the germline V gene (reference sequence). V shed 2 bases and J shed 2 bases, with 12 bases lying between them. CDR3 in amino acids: CASSIPTGTNTGELFF. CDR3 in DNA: TGTGCCAGTAGTATACCGACAGGGACTAACACCGGGGAGCTGTTTTTT. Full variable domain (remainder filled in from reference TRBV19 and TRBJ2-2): DGGITQSPKYLFRKEGQNVTLSCEQNLNHDAMYWYRQDPGQGLRLIYYSQIVNDFQKGDIAEGYSVSREKKESFPLTVTSAQKNPTAFYLCASSIPTGTNTGELFFGEGSRLTVL.

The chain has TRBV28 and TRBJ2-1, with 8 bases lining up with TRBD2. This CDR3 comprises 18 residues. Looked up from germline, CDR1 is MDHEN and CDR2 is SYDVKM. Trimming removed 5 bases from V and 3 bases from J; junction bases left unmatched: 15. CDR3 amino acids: CASSGTREGYVVYNEQFF. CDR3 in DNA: TGTGCCAGCAGTGGGACCCGGGAGGGTTATGTGGTCTACAATGAGCAGTTCTTC.

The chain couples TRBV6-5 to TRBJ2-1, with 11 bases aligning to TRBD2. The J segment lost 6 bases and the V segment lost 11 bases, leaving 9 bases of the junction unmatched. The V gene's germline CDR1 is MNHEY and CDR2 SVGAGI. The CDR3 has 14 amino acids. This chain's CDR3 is CAGKRLAGSNEQFF. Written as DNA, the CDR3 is TGTGCCGGCAAGAGACTAGCGGGAAGCAATGAGCAGTTCTTC.

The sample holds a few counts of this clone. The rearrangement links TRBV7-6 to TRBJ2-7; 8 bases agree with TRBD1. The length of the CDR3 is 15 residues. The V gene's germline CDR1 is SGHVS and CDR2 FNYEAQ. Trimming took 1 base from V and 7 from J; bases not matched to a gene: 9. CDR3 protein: CASSLGDRPPGEQYF. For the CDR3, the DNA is TGTGCCAGCAGCTTAGGGGACAGGCCTCCGGGGGAGCAGTACTTC.

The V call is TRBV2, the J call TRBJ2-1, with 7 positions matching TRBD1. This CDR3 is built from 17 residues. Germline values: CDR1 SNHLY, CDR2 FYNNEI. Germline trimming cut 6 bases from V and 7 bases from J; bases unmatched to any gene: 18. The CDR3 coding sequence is TGTGCCAGCAGGGATGGGCAGGGGGTCTCTTTAGGGAATGAGCAGTTCTTC. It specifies CASRDGQGVSLGNEQFF.

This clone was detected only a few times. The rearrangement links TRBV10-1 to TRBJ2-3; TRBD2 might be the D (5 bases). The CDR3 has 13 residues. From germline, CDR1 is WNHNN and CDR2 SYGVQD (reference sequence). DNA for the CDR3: TGCGCTCCCCGGGAAGGGCGTGTAGATACGCAGTATTTT. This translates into CAPREGRVDTQYF.

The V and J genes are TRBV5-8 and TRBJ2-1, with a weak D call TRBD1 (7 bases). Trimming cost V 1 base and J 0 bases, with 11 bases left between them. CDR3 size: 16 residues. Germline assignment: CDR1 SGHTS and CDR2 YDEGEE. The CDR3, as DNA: TGTGCCAGCAGCTTGTGGGGGGACAGCTCCTACAATGAGCAGTTCTTC. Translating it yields CASSLWGDSSYNEQFF.

The CDR3 here is CSVRESGLAHYEQYF. CDR3 nucleotide sequence: TGCAGCGTTAGAGAATCGGGACTAGCGCATTACGAGCAGTACTTC. This sequence joins TRBV29-1 and TRBJ2-7, with TRBD2 identical over 10 bases. CDR1 is SQVTM and CDR2 is ANQGSEA in the germline V gene. With V trimmed by 5 bases and J by 4 bases, 11 bases remained unmatched. This CDR3 is 15 amino acids long.